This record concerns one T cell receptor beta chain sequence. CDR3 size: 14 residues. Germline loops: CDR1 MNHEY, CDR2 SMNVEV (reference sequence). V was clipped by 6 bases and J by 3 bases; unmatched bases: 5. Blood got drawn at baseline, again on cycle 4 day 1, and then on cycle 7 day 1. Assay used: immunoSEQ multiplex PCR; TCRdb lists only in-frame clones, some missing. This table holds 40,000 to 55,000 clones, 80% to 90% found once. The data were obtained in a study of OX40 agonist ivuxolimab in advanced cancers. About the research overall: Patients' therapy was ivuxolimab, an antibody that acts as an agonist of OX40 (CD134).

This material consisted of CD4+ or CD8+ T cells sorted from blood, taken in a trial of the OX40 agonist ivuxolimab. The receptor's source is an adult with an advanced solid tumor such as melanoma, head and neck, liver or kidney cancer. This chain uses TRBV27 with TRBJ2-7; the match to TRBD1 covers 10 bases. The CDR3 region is CASSPGTGDYEQYF. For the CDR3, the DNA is TGTGCCAGCAGCCCCGGGACAGGGGACTACGAGCAGTACTTC.